The clone carrying this TCR beta chain was detected ten times or more. The CDR3 consists of 14 residues. CDR1 is SGHRS and CDR2 is YFSETQ in the germline V gene. With V trimmed by 5 bases and J by 2 bases, 6 bases remained unmatched. TCRdb redid the calling of the PCR reads with MiXCR, one entry per CDR3 protein. Among some 84,000 distinct CDR3 sequences, 45% to 50% were seen once, and the ten largest hold around 10%. This sample is part of a study of CDR3 diversity in severe acne. The source of this sequence is a male donor in good health, serving as a control. The V and J genes are TRBV5-1 and TRBJ2-5; TRBD2 matches at 7 bases. Source material: blood. The CDR3 DNA reads TGCGCCAGCAGTACGGGAGGTGTTCAAGAGACCCAGTACTTC. Translating it yields CASSTGGVQETQYF. The full variable domain, completed using reference TRBV5-1 and TRBJ2-5, is KAGVTQTPRYLIKTRGQQVTLSCSPISGHRSVSWYQQTPGQGLQFLFEYFSETQRNKGNFPGRFSGRQFSNSRSEMNVSTLELGDSALYLCASSTGGVQETQYFGPGTRLLVL.